The clone carrying this T cell receptor (beta chain) is classed as medium-sized (0.01 to 0.1%). What it recognizes is unknown. This sample is drawn from a study of CD8+ T cells in alopecia areata. cDNA reverse transcribed from extracted RNA served as the sequencing template. Method: immunoSEQ multiplex PCR; TCRdb's copy keeps in-frame clones and lacks some. The data hold fewer than 200,000 clones, with roughly 53% observed a single time. The study's findings and limits: Tofacitinib produced a significant decrease in scalp clonality and in expanded CD8+ clones among the top 100.

V shed 0 bases and J shed 4 bases, with 7 bases lying between them. CDR3 length equals 13 residues. Germline V gene lookup returns CDR1 MNHEY and CDR2 SVGAGI. Treatment reported: oral pan-JAK inhibitor, 5-10 mg twice daily. This chain connects TRBV6-5 to TRBJ2-7; D gene ambiguous. This material consisted of CD8+ T cells sorted from blood, taken at week 24, from a patient treated with tofacitinib. This receptor was obtained from a human donor with alopecia areata. CDR3 in DNA: TGTGCCAGCAGTTACTCGAATCTATACGAGCAGTACTTC. Encoded protein: CASSYSNLYEQYF.